This T cell receptor beta chain was sequenced during a study of T cells in Graves' hyperthyroidism and ophthalmopathy. A remark on this clonotype: One end of the junction fails to match germline, which may point to a read error.

There were TCR beta CDR3 regions amplified from RNA transcripts. Initially, a first-round RT-PCR of the TCR CDR3 employed the HTBI primer set. MiXCR was run by TCRdb on the multiplex PCR reads, yielding one entry per CDR3 protein. The sample has over 700,000 distinct CDR3 sequences, about two fifths seen once. Germline CDR1 is SGDLS and CDR2 is YYNGEE. The CDR3 has 16 residues. The chain links TRBV9 to TRBJ1-3; no firm D call. Sequences were obtained from blood. This receptor was obtained from a man younger than 35 with Graves' hyperthyroidism. The CDR3 DNA sequence: TGCGCCAGCAGCCCCTCGGAGGGAACTACTGGAAACACCATATATTTT. It translates to CASSPSEGTTGNTIYF.